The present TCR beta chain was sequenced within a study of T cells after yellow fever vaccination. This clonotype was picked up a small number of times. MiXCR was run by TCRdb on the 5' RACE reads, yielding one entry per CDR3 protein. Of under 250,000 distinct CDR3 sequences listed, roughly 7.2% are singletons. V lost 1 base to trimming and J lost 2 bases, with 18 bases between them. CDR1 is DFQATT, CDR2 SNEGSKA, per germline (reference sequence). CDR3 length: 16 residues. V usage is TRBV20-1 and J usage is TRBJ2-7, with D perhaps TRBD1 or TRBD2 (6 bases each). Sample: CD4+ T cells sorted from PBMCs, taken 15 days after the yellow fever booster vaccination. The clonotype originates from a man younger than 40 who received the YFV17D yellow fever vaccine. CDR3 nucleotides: TGCAGTGCTAGAGGGGACCCCTCTCGGGGGCCCTACGAGCAGTACTTC. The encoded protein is CSARGDPSRGPYEQYF.